This TCR beta chain was documented in a study of blood T cells in healthy people across ages. The study, taken as a whole, reports: A roughly linear age-dependent decrease characterized TCR beta diversity per million T cells.

This clonotype has only a few counts. Antigen: not known. V gave up 6 bases and J gave up 2 bases; unmatched junction bases: 10. Germline lookup yields CDR1 SGHRS and CDR2 YFSETQ. The CDR3 runs to 16 residues. It was with a sample-barcoded 5' primer and a J-beta primer mix that a second PCR of roughly 7 to 12 cycles was run. TCRdb recomputed calls from the 5' RACE reads with MiXCR, one row per CDR3 protein. This repertoire shows hundreds of thousands of distinct CDR3 sequences, under 30% found once; its top ten account for around 3%. These same records also appear under a second study, on T cells of mothers and their children.

Sequenced material: blood. The chain has TRBV5-1 and TRBJ2-1, with 8 bases identical to TRBD2. The TCR sequence derives from a boy younger than 18 in good health. The CDR3 bases are TGCGCCAGCAACCGGGACGGGGGGGCCACCTACAATGAGCAGTTCTTC. The encoded protein is CASNRDGGATYNEQFF.